The entry below describes one TCR beta chain. Its specificity is unknown. The protocol was immunoSEQ multiplex PCR, while the TCRdb copy is restricted to in-frame clones and leaves out a portion. In the table there are about 350,000 clones, approximately 86% of which are singletons. These data originate in a study of Ad26.COV2.S vaccination and SARS-CoV-2 variants. Study results and limitations: Whether participants received vaccine or placebo, their non-spike TCR breadth was similar. Post-vaccination breadth of spike-specific CD8+ and CD4+ T cell responses was reportedly substantial. While placebo recipients had lower spike-specific TCR breadth, vaccine recipients had more.

Treatment in this sample: 19 received Ad26.COV2.S at low or high dose, single or two shots; a few received placebo; per-sample allocation not given. Sampling was performed 63 days after the first vaccine or placebo injection. Donation was by an adult aged 18-55 years who was in Boston. V lost 8 bases, J lost 6 bases, and 13 bases lay in between. This CDR3 has 13 residues. The genes are TRBV23-1 and TRBJ2-2; possibly TRBD2 for D (6 bases). TRBV23-1 is an ORF, and what it does is uncertain. The clonotype originates from a person between 18 and 59 years old who received the Ad26.COV2.S COVID-19 vaccine or a placebo. Sequences were derived from peripheral blood, sampled in a trial of Ad26.COV2.S vaccine versus placebo. The CDR3 DNA reads TGCGCCAGCCGGGGGAGTCACGCCGGGGAGCTGTTTTTT. Translated, it gives CASRGSHAGELFF.